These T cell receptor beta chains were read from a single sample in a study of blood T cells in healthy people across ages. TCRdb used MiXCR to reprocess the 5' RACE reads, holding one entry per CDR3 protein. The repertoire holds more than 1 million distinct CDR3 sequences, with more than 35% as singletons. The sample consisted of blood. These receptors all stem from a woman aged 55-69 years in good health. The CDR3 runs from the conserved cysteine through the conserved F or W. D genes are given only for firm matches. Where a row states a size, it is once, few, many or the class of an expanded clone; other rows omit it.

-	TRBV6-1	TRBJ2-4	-	CASSPTGRLAKNIQYF	TGTGCCAGCAGTCCTACAGGAAGACTAGCCAAAAACATTCAGTACTTC
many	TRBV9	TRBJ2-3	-	CASSVAYRGDTQYF	TGTGCCAGCAGCGTAGCATACCGAGGGGATACGCAGTATTTT
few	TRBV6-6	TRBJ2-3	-	CASSTTVRTDTQYF	TGTGCCAGCAGCACGACAGTGAGGACAGATACGCAGTATTTT
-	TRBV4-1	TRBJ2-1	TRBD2	CASSLREVAYNEQFF	TGCGCCAGCAGCTTACGGGAGGTCGCCTACAATGAGCAGTTCTTC
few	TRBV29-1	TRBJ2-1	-	CSAQRNYNEQFF	TGCAGCGCTCAGCGGAACTACAATGAGCAGTTCTTC
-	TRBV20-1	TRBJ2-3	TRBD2	CSAISLAGGRDTQYF	TGCAGTGCTATCTCTCTAGCGGGAGGGAGGGATACGCAGTATTTT
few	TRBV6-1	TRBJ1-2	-	CASSERLNYGYTF	TGTGCCAGCAGTGAGAGACTAAACTATGGCTACACCTTC
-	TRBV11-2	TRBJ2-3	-	CASSPEGGGGTDTQYF	TGTGCCAGCAGCCCAGAGGGGGGCGGAGGCACAGATACGCAGTATTTT
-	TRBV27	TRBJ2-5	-	CASRGLRETQYF	TGTGCCAGCAGAGGACTCAGGGAGACCCAGTACTTC
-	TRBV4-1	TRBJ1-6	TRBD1	CASSQEETGERGSPLHF	TGCGCCAGCAGCCAAGAAGAAACAGGGGAACGAGGTTCACCCCTCCACTTT
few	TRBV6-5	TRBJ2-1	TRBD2	CASSSGGVYNEQFF	TGTGCCAGCAGTAGCGGGGGGGTTTACAATGAGCAGTTCTTC
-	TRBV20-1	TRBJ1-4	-	CSASYNIGEKLFF	TGCAGTGCTAGCTACAATATAGGTGAAAAACTGTTTTTT
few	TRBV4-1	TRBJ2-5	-	CASSQVGLSRETQYF	TGCGCCAGCAGCCAGGTGGGCTTGTCGAGAGAGACCCAGTACTTC
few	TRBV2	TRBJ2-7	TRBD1	CASRTRQGESGEQYF	TGTGCCAGCAGGACCCGCCAGGGGGAATCTGGCGAGCAGTACTTC
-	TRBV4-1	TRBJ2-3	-	CASSQDLFGRTDTQYF	TGCGCCAGCAGCCAAGATTTATTCGGTCGCACAGATACGCAGTATTTT
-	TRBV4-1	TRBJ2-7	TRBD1	CASSQEDRGPEQYF	TGCGCCAGCAGCCAAGAGGACAGGGGGCCGGAGCAGTACTTC
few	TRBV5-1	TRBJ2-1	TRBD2	CASSLTWTSGRASSYNEQFF	TGCGCCAGCAGCTTGACCTGGACTAGCGGGAGGGCCTCCTCCTACAATGAGCAGTTCTTC
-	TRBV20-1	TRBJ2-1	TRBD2	CSASGRASGLNEQFF	TGCAGTGCTAGCGGGAGGGCCTCGGGTTTGAATGAGCAGTTCTTC
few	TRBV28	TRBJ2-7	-	CASTQGLGEQYF	TGTGCCAGCACCCAGGGTCTGGGGGAGCAGTACTTC
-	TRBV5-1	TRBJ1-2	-	CASSLVAASNYGYTF	TGCGCCAGCAGCTTGGTGGCAGCATCTAACTATGGCTACACCTTC
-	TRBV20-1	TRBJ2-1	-	CSALGSMRPNEQFF	TGCAGTGCTCTTGGATCAATGAGGCCCAATGAGCAGTTCTTC
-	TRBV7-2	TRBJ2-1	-	CASSKAPFSCNEQFF	TGTGCCAGCAGTAAGGCACCCTTCTCCTGCAATGAGCAGTTCTTC
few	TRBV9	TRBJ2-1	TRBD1	CASSGGTAGWEPQFF	TGTGCCAGCAGCGGGGGGACAGCCGGGTGGGAGCCGCAGTTCTTC
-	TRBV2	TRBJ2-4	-	CASSSYYGQYF	TGTGCCAGCAGCAGTTACTACGGGCAGTACTTC
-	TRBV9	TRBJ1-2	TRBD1	CASSPGQGAAYGYTF	TGTGCCAGCAGCCCAGGACAGGGGGCGGCCTATGGCTACACCTTC
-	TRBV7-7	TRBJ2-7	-	CASSSSVGREQYF	TGTGCCAGCAGCTCCTCTGTCGGGCGCGAGCAGTACTTC
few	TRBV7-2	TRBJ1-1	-	CASSYTWGATEAFF	TGTGCCAGCAGCTACACGTGGGGGGCCACTGAAGCTTTCTTT
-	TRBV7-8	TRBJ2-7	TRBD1	CASSYDRVGYEQYF	TGTGCCAGCAGCTACGACAGGGTGGGGTACGAGCAGTACTTC
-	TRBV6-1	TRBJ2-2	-	CASSPGPNLRNTGELFF	TGTGCCAGCAGTCCAGGACCAAATTTACGGAACACCGGGGAGCTGTTTTTT
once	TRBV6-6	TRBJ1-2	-	CATEKAGPHVMRYTF	TGTGCCACCGAAAAGGCAGGACCCCACGTTATGCGCTACACCTTC
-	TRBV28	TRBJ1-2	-	CASSSHGTRRGYTF	TGTGCCAGCAGTTCGCACGGGACACGACGCGGCTACACCTTC
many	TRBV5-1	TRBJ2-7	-	CASSGGQSYEQYF	TGTGCCAGCAGCGGCGGACAGTCCTACGAGCAGTACTTC
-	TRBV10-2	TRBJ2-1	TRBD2	CASRVAGSTDEQFF	TGCGCCAGCAGAGTAGCGGGGTCTACGGATGAGCAGTTCTTC
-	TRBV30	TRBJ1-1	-	CARSTSENTEAFF	TGTGCCCGGTCGACCTCTGAGAACACTGAAGCTTTCTTT
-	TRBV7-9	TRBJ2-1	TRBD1	CASSPRQGTAYNEQFF	TGTGCCAGCAGCCCCCGACAGGGTACGGCCTACAATGAGCAGTTCTTC
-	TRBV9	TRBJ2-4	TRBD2	CASIPGTSGYQNIQYF	TGTGCCAGCATCCCCGGGACTAGCGGGTATCAAAACATTCAGTACTTC
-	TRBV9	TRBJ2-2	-	CASSVDGSNGELFF	TGTGCCAGCAGCGTAGATGGCAGTAACGGGGAGCTGTTTTTT
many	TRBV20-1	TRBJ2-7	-	CSALPDTGGFYEQYF	TGCAGTGCTTTGCCCGACACAGGCGGGTTCTACGAGCAGTACTTC
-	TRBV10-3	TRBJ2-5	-	CAISDWGPGDQETQYF	TGTGCCATCAGTGACTGGGGACCGGGGGACCAAGAGACCCAGTACTTC
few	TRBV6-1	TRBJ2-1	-	CASSELAEVSSYNEQFF	TGTGCCAGCAGTGAATTAGCGGAAGTTAGCTCCTACAATGAGCAGTTCTTC
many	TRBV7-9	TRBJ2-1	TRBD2	CASSPLSGSSYNEQFF	TGTGCCAGCAGTCCTCTCAGCGGGAGCTCCTACAATGAGCAGTTCTTC
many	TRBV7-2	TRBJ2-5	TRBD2	CASSPRLAGGETQYF	TGTGCCAGCAGCCCGAGACTAGCGGGAGGGGAGACCCAGTACTTC
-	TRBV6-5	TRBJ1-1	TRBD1	CASRRLTGDTEAFF	TGTGCCAGCAGACGTCTTACAGGGGACACTGAAGCTTTCTTT
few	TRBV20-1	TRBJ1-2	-	CSASPTTGSNYGYTF	TGCAGTGCTAGTCCAACGACAGGCTCTAACTATGGCTACACCTTC
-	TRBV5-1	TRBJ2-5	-	CASSLVLSRQETQYF	TGCGCCAGCAGCTTGGTTTTGTCAAGGCAAGAGACCCAGTACTTC
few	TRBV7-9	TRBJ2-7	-	CASSLGGLLLYEQYF	TGTGCCAGCAGCTTAGGCGGGCTACTCCTTTACGAGCAGTACTTC
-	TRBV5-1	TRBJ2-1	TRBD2	CASSLGDPGLAGVVNYNEQFF	TGCGCCAGCAGCTTGGGGGACCCGGGACTAGCGGGAGTAGTGAACTACAATGAGCAGTTCTTC
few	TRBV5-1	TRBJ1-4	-	CASSSTVGNEKLFF	TGCGCCAGCAGCTCGACAGTGGGAAATGAAAAACTGTTTTTT
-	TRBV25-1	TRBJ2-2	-	CASSDPGQPVTGELFF	TGTGCCAGCAGTGATCCAGGACAGCCCGTGACCGGGGAGCTGTTTTTT
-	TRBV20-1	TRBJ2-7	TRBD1	CSARPRQGLTYEQYF	TGCAGTGCTAGACCACGACAGGGGCTCACCTACGAGCAGTACTTC
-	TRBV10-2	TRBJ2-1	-	CASIEGNSPYNEQFF	TGCGCCAGCATTGAGGGAAACAGCCCCTACAATGAGCAGTTCTTC